This T cell receptor beta chain was identified in a study of T cells after yellow fever vaccination (dated by TCRdb to between 2018 and 2020). For context, the study as a whole: Libraries from fractions with low cell numbers were prepared with the SMART-Seq v4 Ultra Low Input RNA kit. To follow T-cell clones before and after both primary and booster YFV17D yellow fever vaccination, bulk TCR alpha and beta repertoires underwent longitudinal sequencing. Bulk PBMC replicates and cell subsets were isolated from blood drawn at multiple timepoints before and after both primary and secondary immunization. Two healthy male donors, one aged 18 to 30 and one aged 30 to 40 years, were included in the cohort. General study outcomes and caveats: FACS-sorted repertoires could contain abundant contaminating clonotypes from the bulk population, so computational filtering was required. Because only a couple of donors were included in the study, the extent to which the findings can be generalized is limited. A small fraction of clonotypes showed up in both the CD4 and CD8 compartments, probably as a result of convergent recombination. Most clones expanded after primary vaccination were re-detected after the booster (about 95% of CD4 and roughly 85% of CD8), suggesting broad memory maintenance. Compared with the primary T-cell response, the secondary T-cell response was weaker but faster, peaking on day 5 rather than day 15.

TCR cDNA was synthesized by 5'RACE template switching, through which a universal primer site and unique molecular identifiers were introduced. Priming of cDNA synthesis was performed from both the TCR alpha and TCR beta constant segments. Library amplification used two PCR steps, and the second PCR step added sample barcodes and sequencing adapters. Sequencing of the libraries was done on either Illumina HiSeq 2500 (2x100 bp) or NovaSeq (2x150 bp). The authors' analysis ran thus. MIGEC was used to demultiplex reads and collapse the reads into UMI consensus sequences, and MiXCR was used for V(D)J alignment. Using edgeR on replicate PBMC samples, clonotypes were called vaccine-responding if FDR was below 0.01 and the log2 fold change was above 5 up to day 15. Each bulk clonotype received a CD4 or CD8 identity based on whether the sequenced CD4 or CD8 repertoire contained that clonotype at higher abundance. TCRdb cleaned the public reads at Q25 with fastp, built clones with MiXCR and kept in-frame beta chains. Rows are combined by CDR3 protein, so each entry shows the most common genes and DNA. TCRdb assigned the V and J calls; the authors' analysis was not used. This sample holds 450,000 to 550,000 distinct CDR3 sequences; 20% to 25% were observed only once. Of the sample, approximately 16% is held by the ten largest clones.

In the case of this clonotype: Its antigen is currently not known. No base quality values were provided; no much bigger clone lies one nucleotide off.

The meaning of the sample's treatment or condition label: live attenuated yellow fever vaccine strain. Two biological replicates of bulk PBMCs were collected at each blood-draw timepoint. A standard Ficoll-Paque protocol was used to isolate PBMCs from peripheral blood. TriZol was used to extract RNA from bulk PBMCs, from CD4 and CD8 fractions, and from dextramer-positive and dextramer-negative fractions. Trimming removed 3 bases from V and 3 bases from J, leaving 12 bases between the germline ends. Via the germline V gene, CDR1 is SGHDT and CDR2 YYEEEE. From cysteine to phenylalanine, the CDR3 is 15 amino acids long. Just the 45-base CDR3 DNA is kept, in frame starting at base 1.

This sequence was found in a man between 18 and 29 years old who received the YFV17D yellow fever vaccine. The input for sequencing was PBMCs, taken 20 to 25 days after the first yellow fever vaccination. The chain is made from TRBV5-6 and TRBJ2-2, with an unclear D gene assignment. At the DNA level, the sequence is TGTGCCAGCAGCTCCCTGCGGTCCGACACCGGGGAGCTGTTTTTT. This is translated as CASSSLRSDTGELFF.